The next 14 T cell receptor beta chains were all read from a single sample in a study of neoadjuvant anti-PD-1 for oral cavity cancer. The protocol was immunoSEQ multiplex PCR, while the TCRdb copy is restricted to in-frame clones and leaves out a portion. The sample has about 15,000 clones, 55% to 75% seen once; the top ten hold 2% to 3%. The sequencing used PBMCs, collected before nivolumab (anti-PD-1) treatment. These receptors all stem from a person aged 35-80 years with oral cavity squamous cell carcinoma.

There are a few counts of this clone. The rearrangement joins TRBV6-7 to TRBJ2-7; D call uncertain. TRBV6-7 is treated as an ORF (open reading frame) with a function not yet certain. The V and J ends lost 5 bases and 7 bases respectively, with 12 bases between them. The CDR3 consists of 12 residues. CDR3 sequence: CASSPPGWEQYF. In nucleotides, the CDR3 is TGTGCCAGCAGTCCCCCCGGGTGGGAGCAGTACTTC.

Here the CDR3 DNA reads TGTGCCAGCCATAGCGGGAGGGGGGCCTACGAGCAGTACTTC. Translation: CASHSGRGAYEQYF. The V and J genes are TRBV6-5 and TRBJ2-7; TRBD2 aligns across 11 bases. Germline V lookup: CDR1 MNHEY, CDR2 SVGAGI. V lost 8 bases, J lost 2 bases, and 5 bases stayed unmatched. This CDR3 spans 14 amino acids.

The chain uses TRBV29-1 and TRBJ2-7, with a tentative D call TRBD1 (6 bases). The germline V and J ends were trimmed by 3 bases and 0 bases, with 9 bases remaining between them. The CDR3 runs 13 residues. Germline CDR1 and CDR2: SQVTM and ANQGSEA. The CDR3 DNA sequence: TGCAGCGTTGAGGACAGTAACTCCTACGAGCAGTACTTC. This encodes CSVEDSNSYEQYF.

Here the CDR3 reads CASSRGYLGERKETQYF. The CDR3 bases are TGTGCCAGCTCACGGGGGTATCTAGGGGAAAGAAAAGAGACCCAGTACTTC. This chain uses TRBV18 with TRBJ2-5; D possibly uses TRBD1 or TRBD2 (5 bases each). With 4 bases removed from V and 3 bases from J, the gap between germline ends came to 21 bases. The CDR3 has 17 amino acids. The V gene's germline CDR1 is KGHSH and CDR2 LQKENI.

The J gene is TRBJ2-5, the V gene TRBV4-2, with D possibly matching TRBD1 (6 bases). The CDR3 spans 14 residues. V dropped 1 base and J dropped 1 base, with 7 bases sitting between them. Germline V gene sequence: CDR1 LGHNA, CDR2 YNFKEQ. CDR3 residues: CASSQGQAQETQYF. The CDR3 nucleotides read TGTGCCAGCAGCCAAGGACAGGCCCAAGAGACCCAGTACTTC.

This chain connects TRBV9 to TRBJ1-1; 9 bases are shared with TRBD1. The V gene end was trimmed by 3 bases and the J gene end by 11 bases; junction bases not matched to a gene: 8. CDR3 length equals 13 residues. Germline V lookup: CDR1 SGDLS, CDR2 YYNGEE. This CDR3 reads CASSAQGQGRAFF. The CDR3 nucleotides are TGTGCCAGCAGCGCCCAGGGACAGGGTAGGGCTTTCTTT.

V is TRBV5-4 and J is TRBJ2-2; 8 bases are a match to TRBD1. V was clipped by 2 bases and J by 2 bases; unmatched bases: 2. CDR1 and CDR2 (germline): SGHNT, YYREEE (reference sequence). The CDR3 totals 15 residues. The CDR3 loop reads CASSFDRGNTGELFF. In DNA form, the CDR3 reads TGTGCCAGCAGCTTTGACAGGGGAAACACCGGGGAGCTGTTTTTT.

CDR3 DNA: TGCGCCAGCAGCTCACAGGGTTGGAACACTGAAGCTTTCTTT. It translates to CASSSQGWNTEAFF. This chain uses TRBV5-1 with TRBJ1-1; the D gene is possibly TRBD1 (6 bases). This CDR3 comprises 14 residues. CDR1 and CDR2 from the germline V gene are SGHRS and YFSETQ. Trimming cost V 3 bases and J 1 base, with 10 bases left between them.

This clone was seen once. This chain links TRBV30 with TRBJ2-5; no reliable D call. The CDR3 extends over 14 amino acids. V gave up 2 bases and J gave up 2 bases, with 12 bases separating them. Germline V lookup: CDR1 GTSNPN, CDR2 SVGIG (reference sequence). CDR3 in amino acids: CAWSMAGLQETQYF. CDR3 coding DNA: TGTGCCTGGAGTATGGCAGGTCTACAAGAGACCCAGTACTTC.

This clone was seen only once. This sequence joins TRBV4-1 and TRBJ2-1; perhaps TRBD2 as D (5 bases). There are 16 residues in the CDR3. CDR1 is MGHRA and CDR2 is YSYEKL in the germline V gene. V was cut by 4 bases and J by 0 bases, with 13 bases left in between. The CDR3 bases are TGCGCCAGCAGCCCTACGATTGGGAGCTCCTACAATGAGCAGTTCTTC. Residues: CASSPTIGSSYNEQFF.

This sequence joins TRBV6-5 and TRBJ1-1; 7 bases map to TRBD1. Trimming removed 5 bases from V and 2 bases from J; junction bases left unmatched: 8. Germline V gene sequence: CDR1 MNHEY, CDR2 SVGAGI. This CDR3 spans 15 amino acids. As DNA, the CDR3 is TGTGCCAGCAGTCGATCCTCAGGGGGTAACACTGAAGCTTTCTTT. Translated, it gives CASSRSSGGNTEAFF.

This clone was recorded only once. The chain has TRBV5-1 and TRBJ2-3, with TRBD2 matching 10 bases. CDR3 size: 16 residues. Trimming at V came to 2 bases and at J to 2 bases, leaving 5 bases not matched to a gene. The germline V gene encodes CDR1 SGHRS and CDR2 YFSETQ. As DNA, the CDR3 is TGCGCCAGCAGCTTCTCTAGCGGGGGACACACAGATACGCAGTATTTT. The encoded protein is CASSFSSGGHTDTQYF.

This sequence joins TRBV5-4 and TRBJ1-1; possibly TRBD1 for D (5 bases). V lost 3 bases to trimming and J lost 1 base, with 7 bases between them. This CDR3 comprises 13 residues. The germline CDR1 and CDR2 sequences are SGHNT and YYREEE (reference sequence). DNA for the CDR3: TGTGCCAGCAGCTGGGACGGGAACACTGAAGCTTTCTTT. This translates into CASSWDGNTEAFF.

The V and J genes are TRBV7-9 and TRBJ2-2; D assignment may be TRBD1 or TRBD2 (5 bases each). Deletions cut 4 bases from V and 4 bases from J, with 13 bases between. The CDR3 totals 15 residues. Germline values: CDR1 SEHNR, CDR2 FQNEAQ (reference sequence). CDR3 DNA sequence: TGTGCCAGCAGCTCGGGGCCCCAGGGCACCGGGGAGCTGTTTTTT. Its protein product is CASSSGPQGTGELFF.